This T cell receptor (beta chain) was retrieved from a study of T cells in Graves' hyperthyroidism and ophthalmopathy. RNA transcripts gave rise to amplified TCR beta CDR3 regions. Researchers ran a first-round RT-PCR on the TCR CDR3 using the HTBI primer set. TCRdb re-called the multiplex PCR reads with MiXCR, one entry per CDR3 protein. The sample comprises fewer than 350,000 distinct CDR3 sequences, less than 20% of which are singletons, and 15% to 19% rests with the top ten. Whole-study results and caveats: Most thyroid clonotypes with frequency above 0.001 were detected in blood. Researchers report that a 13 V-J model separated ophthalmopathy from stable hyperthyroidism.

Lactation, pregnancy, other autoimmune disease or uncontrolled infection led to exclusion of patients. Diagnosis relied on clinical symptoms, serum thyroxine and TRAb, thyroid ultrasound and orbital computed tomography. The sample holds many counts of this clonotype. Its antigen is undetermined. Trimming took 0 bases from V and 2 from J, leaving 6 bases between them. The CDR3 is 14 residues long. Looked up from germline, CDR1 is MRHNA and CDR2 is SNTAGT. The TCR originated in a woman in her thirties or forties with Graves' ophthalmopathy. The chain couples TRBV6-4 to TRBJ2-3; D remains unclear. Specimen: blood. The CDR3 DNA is TGTGCCAGCAGTGACTCTGGGGACACAGATACGCAGTATTTT. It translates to CASSDSGDTDTQYF.